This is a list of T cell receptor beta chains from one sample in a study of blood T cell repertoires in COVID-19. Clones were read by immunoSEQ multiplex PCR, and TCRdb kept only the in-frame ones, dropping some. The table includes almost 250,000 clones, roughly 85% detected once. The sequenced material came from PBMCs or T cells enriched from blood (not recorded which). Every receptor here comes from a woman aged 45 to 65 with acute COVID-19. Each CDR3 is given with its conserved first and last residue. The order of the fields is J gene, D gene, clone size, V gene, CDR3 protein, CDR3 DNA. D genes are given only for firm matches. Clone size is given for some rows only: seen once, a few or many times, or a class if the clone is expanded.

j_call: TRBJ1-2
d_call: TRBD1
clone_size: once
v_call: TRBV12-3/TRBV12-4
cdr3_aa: CASSSRTGSGYTF
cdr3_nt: TGTGCCAGCAGTTCCCGGACAGGGAGCGGCTACACCTTC

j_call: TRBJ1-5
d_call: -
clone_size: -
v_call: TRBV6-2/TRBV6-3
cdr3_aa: CASSLPQGVGNQPQHF
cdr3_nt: TGTGCCAGCAGCCTCCCACAGGGAGTCGGCAATCAGCCCCAGCATTTT

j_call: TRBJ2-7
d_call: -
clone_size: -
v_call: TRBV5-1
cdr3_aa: CASSLNYEQYF
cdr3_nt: TGCGCCAGCAGTCTTAACTACGAGCAGTACTTC

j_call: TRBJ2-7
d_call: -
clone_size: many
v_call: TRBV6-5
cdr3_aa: CASSPRRGGYEQYF
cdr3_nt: TGTGCCAGCAGTCCCCGTAGAGGAGGCTACGAGCAGTACTTC

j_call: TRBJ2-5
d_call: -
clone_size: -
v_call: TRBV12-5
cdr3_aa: CASATSWGRGGSETQYF
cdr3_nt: TGTGCTAGTGCCACCTCGTGGGGCAGGGGTGGATCGGAGACCCAGTACTTC

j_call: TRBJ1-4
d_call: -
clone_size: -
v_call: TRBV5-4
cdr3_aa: CASSPGSGATNEKLFF
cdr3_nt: TGTGCCAGCAGCCCTGGCTCGGGGGCAACTAATGAAAAACTGTTTTTT

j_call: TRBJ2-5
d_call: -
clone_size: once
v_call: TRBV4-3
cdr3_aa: CASNRRDERSAQYF
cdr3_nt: TGCGCCAGCAATCGTCGGGATGAACGGAGCGCCCAGTACTTC

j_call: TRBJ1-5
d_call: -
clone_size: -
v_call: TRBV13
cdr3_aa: CASSLMGANQPQHF
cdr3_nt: TGTGCCAGCAGCTTAATGGGGGCCAATCAGCCCCAGCATTTT

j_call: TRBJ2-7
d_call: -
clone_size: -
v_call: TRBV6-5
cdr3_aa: CASPTGPYEQYF
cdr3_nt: TGTGCCAGCCCGACAGGCCCCTACGAGCAGTACTTC

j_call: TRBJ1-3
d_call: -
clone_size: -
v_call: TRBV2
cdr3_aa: CASSEQLLVFGNTIYF
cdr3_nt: TGTGCCAGCAGTGAACAGTTATTGGTTTTTGGAAACACCATATATTTT

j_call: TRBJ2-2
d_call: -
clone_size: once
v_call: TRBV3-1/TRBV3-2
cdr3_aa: CASSQDRRAGNLNTGELFF
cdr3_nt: TGTGCCAGCAGCCAAGATAGACGGGCAGGGAACTTAAACACCGGGGAGCTGTTTTTT

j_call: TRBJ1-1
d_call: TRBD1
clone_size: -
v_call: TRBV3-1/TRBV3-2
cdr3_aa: CASSRGQVTEAFF
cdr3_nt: TGTGCCAGCAGCCGCGGACAGGTCACTGAAGCTTTCTTT

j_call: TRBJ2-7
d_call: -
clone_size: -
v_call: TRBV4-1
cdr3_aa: CASSRSLGDYEQYF
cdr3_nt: TGCGCCAGCAGCCGGAGCCTCGGGGACTACGAGCAGTACTTC

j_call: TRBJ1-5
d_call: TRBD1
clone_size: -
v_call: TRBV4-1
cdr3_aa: CASSLGTGTAYQPQHF
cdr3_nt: TGCGCCAGCAGCCTCGGGACCGGGACAGCCTATCAGCCCCAGCATTTT

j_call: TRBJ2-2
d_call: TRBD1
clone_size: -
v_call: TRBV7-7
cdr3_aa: CASSPGTGSAGELFF
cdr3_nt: TGTGCCAGCAGCCCGGGGACAGGGAGTGCCGGGGAGCTGTTTTTT

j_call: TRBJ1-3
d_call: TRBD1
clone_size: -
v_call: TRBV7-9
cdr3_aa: CASSQSQGNGNTIYF
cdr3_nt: TGTGCCAGCAGCCAATCACAGGGGAATGGAAACACCATATATTTT

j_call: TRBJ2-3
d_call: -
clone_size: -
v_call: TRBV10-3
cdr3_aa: CATGEVTDTQYF
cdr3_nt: TGTGCCACCGGAGAAGTTACAGATACGCAGTATTTT

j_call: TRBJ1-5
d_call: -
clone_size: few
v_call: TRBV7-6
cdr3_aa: CASRPTIGSNQPQHF
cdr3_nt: TGTGCCAGCAGACCGACAATTGGTAGCAATCAGCCCCAGCATTTT

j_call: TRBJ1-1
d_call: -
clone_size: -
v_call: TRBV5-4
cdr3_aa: CASSLPDRLGTEAFF
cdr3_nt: TGTGCCAGCAGCTTGCCCGACAGGCTAGGCACTGAAGCTTTCTTT

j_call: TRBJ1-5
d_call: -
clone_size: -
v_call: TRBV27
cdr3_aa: CASSLGGGGQPQHF
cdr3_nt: TGTGCCAGCAGTTTGGGAGGGGGAGGTCAGCCCCAGCATTTT

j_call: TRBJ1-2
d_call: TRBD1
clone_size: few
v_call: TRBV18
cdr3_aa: CASSPDRDGYTF
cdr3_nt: TGTGCCAGCTCGCCTGACAGGGACGGCTACACCTTC

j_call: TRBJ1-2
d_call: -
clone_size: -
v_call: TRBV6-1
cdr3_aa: CASSESRDTHYGYTF
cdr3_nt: TGTGCCAGCAGTGAATCACGGGACACTCACTATGGCTACACCTTC

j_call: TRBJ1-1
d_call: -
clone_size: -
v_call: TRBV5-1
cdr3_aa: CASRTQVTPRGNTEAFF
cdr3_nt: TGCGCCAGTAGGACCCAAGTAACTCCGCGGGGAAACACTGAAGCTTTCTTT

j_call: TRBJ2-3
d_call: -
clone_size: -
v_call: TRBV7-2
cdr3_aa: CASSSLEAGTDTQYF
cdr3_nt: TGTGCCAGCAGCTCCCTAGAAGCCGGCACAGATACGCAGTATTTT

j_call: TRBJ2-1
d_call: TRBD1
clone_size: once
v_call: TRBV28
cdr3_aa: CASLEGQGGNEQFF
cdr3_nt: TGTGCCTCCCTTGAGGGACAGGGTGGCAATGAGCAGTTCTTC

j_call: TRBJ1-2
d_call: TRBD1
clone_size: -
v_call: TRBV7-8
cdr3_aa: CASSSGTGDGYTF
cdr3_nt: TGTGCCAGCAGTTCCGGGACAGGAGATGGCTACACCTTC

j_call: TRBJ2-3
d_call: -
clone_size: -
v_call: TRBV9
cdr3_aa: CASSVDPTSTDTQYF
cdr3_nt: TGTGCCAGCAGCGTAGATCCCACTAGCACAGATACGCAGTATTTT

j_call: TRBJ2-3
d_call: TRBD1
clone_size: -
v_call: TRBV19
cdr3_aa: CASAGGVSGQGTDTQYF
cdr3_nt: TGTGCCAGCGCCGGGGGGGTATCGGGACAGGGGACAGATACGCAGTATTTT

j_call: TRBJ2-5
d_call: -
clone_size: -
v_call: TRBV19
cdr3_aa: CATREVETQYF
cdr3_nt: TGTGCCACCAGGGAGGTAGAGACCCAGTACTTC

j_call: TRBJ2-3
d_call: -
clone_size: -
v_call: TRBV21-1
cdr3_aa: CASSLPGLAGGHTDTQYF
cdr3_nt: TGTGCCAGCAGCTTGCCGGGACTAGCGGGGGGCCACACAGATACGCAGTATTTT

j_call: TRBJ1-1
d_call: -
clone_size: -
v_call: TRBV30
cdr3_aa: CAWSKGGDTEAFF
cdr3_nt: TGTGCCTGGAGTAAGGGAGGGGACACTGAAGCTTTCTTT

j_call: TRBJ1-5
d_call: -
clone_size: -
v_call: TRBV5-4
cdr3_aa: CASSQQGSSQPQHF
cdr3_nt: TGTGCCAGCAGCCAACAGGGTTCCAGTCAGCCCCAGCATTTT

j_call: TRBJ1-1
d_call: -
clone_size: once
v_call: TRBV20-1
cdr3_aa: CSASRGRLMNTEAFF
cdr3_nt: TGCAGTGCTAGTAGAGGGCGTCTGATGAACACTGAAGCTTTCTTT

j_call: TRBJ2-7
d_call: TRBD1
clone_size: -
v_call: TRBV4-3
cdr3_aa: CASSQDLAGGMNEQYF
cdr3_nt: TGCGCCAGCAGCCAAGACTTGGCAGGGGGCATGAACGAGCAGTACTTC

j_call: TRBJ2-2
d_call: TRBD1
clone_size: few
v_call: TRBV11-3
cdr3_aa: CASSRDRLNTGELFF
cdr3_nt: TGTGCCAGCAGCCGGGACAGGCTGAACACCGGGGAGCTGTTTTTT

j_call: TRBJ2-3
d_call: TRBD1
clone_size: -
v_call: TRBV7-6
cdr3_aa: CASSSGGGQGPSRGDTQYF
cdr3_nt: TGTGCCAGCAGCTCAGGGGGTGGACAGGGTCCCAGCCGCGGAGATACGCAGTATTTT

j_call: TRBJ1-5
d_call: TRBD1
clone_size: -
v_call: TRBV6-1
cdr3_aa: CASSEAFRTGGWNQPQHF
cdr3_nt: TGTGCCAGCAGTGAAGCGTTCCGGACAGGGGGTTGGAATCAGCCCCAGCATTTT

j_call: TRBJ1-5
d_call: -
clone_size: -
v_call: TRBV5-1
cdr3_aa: CASSLAVEGRSNQPQHF
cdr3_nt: TGCGCCAGCAGCTTGGCCGTAGAGGGCAGGAGCAATCAGCCCCAGCATTTT

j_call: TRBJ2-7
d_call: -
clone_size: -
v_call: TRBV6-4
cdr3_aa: CASSDAPGYEQYF
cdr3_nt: TGTGCCAGCAGTGACGCCCCCGGCTACGAGCAGTACTTC

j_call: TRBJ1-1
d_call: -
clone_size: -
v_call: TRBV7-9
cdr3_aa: CASPGGEDTEAFF
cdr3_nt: TGTGCGTCACCGGGGGGGGAAGACACTGAAGCTTTCTTT

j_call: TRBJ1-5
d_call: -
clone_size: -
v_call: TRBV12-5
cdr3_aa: CASGPFGGGGESNQPQHF
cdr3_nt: TGTGCTAGTGGTCCCTTTGGGGGGGGCGGAGAGTCCAATCAGCCCCAGCATTTT

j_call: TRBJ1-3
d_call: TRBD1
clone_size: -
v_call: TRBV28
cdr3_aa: CASGTPDRAGNTIYF
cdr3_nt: TGTGCCAGCGGAACTCCGGACAGGGCTGGAAACACCATATATTTT

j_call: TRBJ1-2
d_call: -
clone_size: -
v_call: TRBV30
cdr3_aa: CAFAGGPYGYTF
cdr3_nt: TGTGCTTTTGCCGGGGGGCCGTATGGCTACACCTTC

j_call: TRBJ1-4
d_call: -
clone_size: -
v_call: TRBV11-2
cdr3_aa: CASSLDLGAINEKLFF
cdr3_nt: TGTGCCAGCAGCTTAGATCTTGGGGCGATTAATGAAAAACTGTTTTTT

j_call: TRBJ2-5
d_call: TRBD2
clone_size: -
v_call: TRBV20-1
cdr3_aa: CSASLAGGRQTQYF
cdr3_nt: TGCAGTGCTAGTTTAGCGGGGGGTCGTCAGACCCAGTACTTC

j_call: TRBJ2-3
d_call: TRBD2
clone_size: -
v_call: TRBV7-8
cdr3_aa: CASSSPSGLADRPDTQYF
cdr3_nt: TGTGCCAGCAGCTCTCCTTCTGGACTAGCAGATAGACCAGATACGCAGTATTTT

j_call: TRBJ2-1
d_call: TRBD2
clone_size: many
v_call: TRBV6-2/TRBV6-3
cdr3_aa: CASSPAGGGAGEQFF
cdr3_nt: TGTGCCAGCAGTCCCGCTGGCGGGGGGGCGGGTGAGCAGTTCTTC

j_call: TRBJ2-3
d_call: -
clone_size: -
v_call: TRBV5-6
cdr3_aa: CASSPSGSRTDTQYF
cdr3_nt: TGTGCCAGCAGCCCGAGCGGCAGCAGAACAGATACGCAGTATTTT